These 3 T cell receptor beta chains originate from one sample sequenced in a study of blood T cell repertoires in COVID-19. Only in-frame clones appear in the TCRdb table, and some are missing; sequencing was by immunoSEQ multiplex PCR. Among approximately 44,000 clones listed, more than 80% were seen once. Sequences were obtained from peripheral blood. These receptors were taken from a man in his fifties or sixties with COVID-19, enrolled during active disease.

The chain combines TRBV28 with TRBJ2-7; D is unclear. There are 13 residues in the CDR3. Germline CDR1 and CDR2: MDHEN and SYDVKM. The V and J ends lost 4 bases and 2 bases respectively, with 9 bases between them. The CDR3 protein is CASSSWSPYEQYF. The CDR3 nucleotides are TGTGCCAGCAGTTCCTGGAGTCCCTACGAGCAGTACTTC.

This clone has a single count. Here the CDR3 reads CASSRSGRGSGLQGNEQFF. CDR3 coding DNA: TGTGCCAGCAGCCGAAGTGGAAGGGGATCGGGACTCCAGGGCAATGAGCAGTTCTTC. V and J are TRBV3-1 (or the pseudogene TRBV3-2) and TRBJ2-1, with TRBD2 as a possible D gene (6 bases). This CDR3 has 19 residues. CDR1 is LGHDT and CDR2 is YNNKEL in the germline V gene (reference sequence). The ends were cut back, 4 bases at V and 6 bases at J, with 28 bases in the middle.

The gene calls are TRBV9 and TRBJ2-1; weak D call: TRBD2 (5 bases). Germline CDR1 is SGDLS and CDR2 is YYNGEE. Trimming shortened V by 3 bases and J by 2 bases, and 12 bases separated the two germline ends. This CDR3 region has 15 residues. CDR3 DNA sequence: TGTGCCAGCAGCGCCGCGGGTTCAACCTACAATGAGCAGTTCTTC. This translates into CASSAAGSTYNEQFF.